These 31 T cell receptor beta chains share one sample of origin, sequenced in a study of cytomegalovirus exposure and HLA in healthy donors (dated by TCRdb to 2016 to 2017). Libraries came from the immunoSEQ multiplex PCR assay. The clones in this table, taken by TCRdb from immuneACCESS, are in-frame only. Not every clone is retained; where verified, under half of the shortfall comes from an unresolved V gene, and the cause of the rest is unknown. Present in this sample are about 130,000 clones, roughly nine tenths of which were seen just once. The top ten clonotypes cover around 1.2% of the sample. The sequenced sample consisted of PBMCs. The receptors were sampled from a woman between 18 and 29 years old in good health and CMV-seronegative.

The rearrangement links TRBV29-1 to TRBJ2-7; the match to TRBD2 covers 9 bases. The CDR3 runs to 12 residues. Trimming cost V 6 bases and J 3 bases; bases outside gene matches: 3. Germline-derived CDR1 and CDR2 are SQVTM and ANQGSEA. Written as DNA, the CDR3 is TGCAGCGTGACTAGCGGCTACTACGAGCAGTACTTC. This translates into CSVTSGYYEQYF.

In regard to this clone: Germline is not matched at one junction end, which may reflect a read error. V and J are TRBV29-1 and TRBJ2-1; D is unresolved. From germline, CDR1 is SQVTM and CDR2 ANQGSEA. CDR3 size: 14 residues. The CDR3 DNA reads TGCAGCGCTGAAAGTGGTACTCTGGGCGATGAGCAGTTCTTC. As protein: CSAESGTLGDEQFF.

The chain couples TRBV2 to TRBJ1-4, with D maybe TRBD1 (6 bases). CDR1 and CDR2 (germline): SNHLY, FYNNEI. This CDR3 spans 13 amino acids. With 8 bases removed from V and 3 bases from J, the gap between germline ends came to 10 bases. CDR3 amino acids: CASLQGPNEKLFF. CDR3 in DNA: TGTGCCAGCTTACAGGGACCTAATGAAAAACTGTTTTTT.

The CDR3 DNA follows: TGTGCCAGCAGCCCTGAGAGGGGGCAGGGTGGGGCCAACGTCCTGACTTTC. It encodes CASSPERGQGGANVLTF. This chain uses TRBV5-4 with TRBJ2-6, with 7 bases matching TRBD1. In germline, CDR1 is SGHNT, CDR2 YYREEE (reference sequence). The CDR3 covers 17 residues. V lost 4 bases and J lost 3; bases outside the gene matches: 10.

The chain recombines TRBV4-1 with TRBJ1-6; 7 nucleotides line up with TRBD1. The CDR3 has 16 residues. Germline-derived CDR1 and CDR2 are MGHRA and YSYEKL. After removal of 4 bases from V and 9 bases from J, the junction contained 12 bases not matched to a gene. CDR3 sequence reads: CASSLFIDRESSPLHF. The CDR3 DNA sequence: TGCGCCAGCAGCCTCTTTATCGACAGGGAAAGTTCACCCCTCCACTTT.

The chain employs TRBV2 and TRBJ1-2; possible D gene TRBD1, 5 bases. The CDR3 has 15 residues. Germline-derived CDR1 and CDR2 are SNHLY and FYNNEI. Trimming stripped 0 bases from V and 3 bases from J, with 11 bases between. As DNA, the CDR3 is TGTGCCAGCAGTGAAGCTTGGCAGGGCGACTATGGCTACACCTTC. Its translation: CASSEAWQGDYGYTF.

The chain links TRBV5-1 to TRBJ1-1; D call uncertain. With 5 bases removed from V and 2 bases from J, the gap between germline ends came to 13 bases. CDR1 and CDR2 (germline): SGHRS, YFSETQ. The CDR3 spans 14 residues. The CDR3 nucleotides read TGCGCCAGCAGGACCGCGGCAGCAAACACTGAAGCTTTCTTT. This sequence encodes CASRTAAANTEAFF. Full variable domain (outside the CDR3, taken from reference TRBV5-1 and TRBJ1-1): KAGVTQTPRYLIKTRGQQVTLSCSPISGHRSVSWYQQTPGQGLQFLFEYFSETQRNKGNFPGRFSGRQFSNSRSEMNVSTLELGDSALYLCASRTAAANTEAFFGQGTRLTVV.

CDR3 sequence: CASSLLGGQVNQPQHF. The CDR3, as DNA: TGTGCCAGCAGCTTGTTGGGGGGTCAGGTCAATCAGCCCCAGCATTTT. The chain combines TRBV5-5 with TRBJ1-5, with a tentative D call TRBD1 (5 bases). The CDR3 sequence is 16 residues long. Germline assignment: CDR1 SGHKS and CDR2 YYEKEE (reference sequence). V lost 1 base to trimming and J lost 3 bases, with 14 bases between them.

This chain links TRBV20-1 with TRBJ2-3; D uncertain. Germline CDR1 and CDR2: DFQATT and SNEGSKA (reference sequence). The V end lost 2 bases, the J end lost 6 bases, and 6 bases lay between the germline ends. This CDR3 comprises 11 residues. CDR3 coding DNA: TGCAGTGCTAGACGGCGGGATACGCAGTATTTT. Protein: CSARRRDTQYF.

For this clone: One end of the junction varies from germline; a read error may be responsible. The V call is TRBV19, the J call TRBJ1-5; 7 bases agree with TRBD1. Germline V gene lookup returns CDR1 LNHDA and CDR2 SQIVND (reference sequence). The CDR3 is made up of 13 amino acids. CDR3 in DNA: TGTGCTAGTAGGGTCAGGGGGAATCAGCCCCAGCATTTT. Translation: CASRVRGNQPQHF. Together with reference TRBV19 and TRBJ1-5, the CDR3 gives the full variable domain: DGGITQSPKYLFRKEGQNVTLSCEQNLNHDAMYWYRQDPGQGLRLIYYSQIVNDFQKGDIAEGYSVSREKKESFPLTVTSAQKNPTAFYLCASRVRGNQPQHFGDGTRLSIL.

This clone was recorded only once. This rearrangement joins TRBV14 to TRBJ2-7; D possibly corresponds to TRBD1 (5 bases). V gave up 5 bases and J gave up 2 bases, with 10 bases separating them. Germline CDR1 reads SGHDN; CDR2 reads FVKESK. This CDR3 has 13 amino acids. The CDR3, as DNA: TGTGCCAGCAGCAGAGACAGTCCCTACGAGCAGTACTTC. Translating gives CASSRDSPYEQYF.

The CDR3, as DNA: TGCGCCAGCAGCCTGGACGGGTGGGGCTACACCTTC. This translates into CASSLDGWGYTF. V usage is TRBV5-1 and J usage is TRBJ1-2, with D hard to call. Germline V lookup: CDR1 SGHRS, CDR2 YFSETQ. The V gene lost 4 bases and the J gene lost 8 bases, with 12 bases spanning the gap. The CDR3 contains 12 residues. The entire variable domain, with the rest obtained from reference TRBV5-1 and TRBJ1-2, is as follows: KAGVTQTPRYLIKTRGQQVTLSCSPISGHRSVSWYQQTPGQGLQFLFEYFSETQRNKGNFPGRFSGRQFSNSRSEMNVSTLELGDSALYLCASSLDGWGYTFGSGTRLTVV.

In its sample, this clone was seen a few times. This sequence joins TRBV10-2 and TRBJ1-5; 8 positions agree with TRBD1. Unmatched junction bases numbered 3, after V lost 0 bases and J lost 2 bases. This CDR3 is 16 amino acids long. CDR1 and CDR2 from the germline V gene are WSHSY and SAAADI. CDR3 in DNA: TGCGCCAGCAGTGAGTCCCAGGGGGCGGGCAATCAGCCCCAGCATTTT. It translates to CASSESQGAGNQPQHF.

The chain combines TRBV2 with TRBJ2-3; no clear D. The CDR3 loop spans 14 amino acids. Germline V CDR1 and CDR2: SNHLY, FYNNEI. V was cut by 8 bases and J by 1 base, with 13 bases left in between. This CDR3 reads CASGSEAGTDTQYF. The CDR3 nucleotides are TGTGCCAGCGGGTCTGAGGCGGGCACAGATACGCAGTATTTT.

CDR3 bases: TGTGCCTGGAGTGTAAATTTGATGGGCAGTTATAGCAATCAGCCCCAGCATTTT. Amino acids: CAWSVNLMGSYSNQPQHF. The V call is TRBV30, the J call TRBJ1-5; no firm D call. The CDR3 consists of 18 residues. The germline V gene has CDR1 GTSNPN and CDR2 SVGIG (reference sequence). Trimming took 0 bases from V and 0 from J, leaving 18 bases between them.

The V and J genes are TRBV7-2 and TRBJ2-5; no clear D. In germline, CDR1 is SGHTA, CDR2 FQGNSA. The germline V and J ends were trimmed by 5 bases and 0 bases, with 4 bases remaining between them. The CDR3 consists of 12 residues. The CDR3 protein is CASSVYQETQYF. In DNA form, the CDR3 reads TGTGCCAGCAGCGTCTACCAAGAGACCCAGTACTTC. The whole variable domain, remainder taken from reference TRBV7-2 and TRBJ2-5, is GAGVSQSPSNKVTEKGKDVELRCDPISGHTALYWYRQSLGQGLEFLIYFQGNSAPDKSGLPSDRFSAERTGGSVSTLTIQRTQQEDSAVYLCASSVYQETQYFGPGTRLLVL.

This chain links TRBV6-1 with TRBJ1-6, with D possibly being TRBD1 (6 bases). This CDR3 comprises 17 residues. Trimming shortened V by 3 bases and J by 0 bases, and 12 bases separated the two germline ends. Germline CDR1 reads MNHNS; CDR2 reads SASEGT. Here the CDR3 DNA reads TGTGCCAGCAGTGAGCAGGGGATGAGCTCCTATAATTCACCCCTCCACTTT. The encoded protein is CASSEQGMSSYNSPLHF.

The V call is TRBV10-1, the J call TRBJ1-1; no reliable D call. Germline V gene data show CDR1 as WNHNN and CDR2 as SYGVQD (reference sequence). The V gene lost 7 bases and the J gene lost 8 bases, with 23 bases spanning the gap. The CDR3 runs to 15 residues. CDR3 in amino acids: CASKPIAVVQKEAFF. DNA of the CDR3: TGCGCCAGCAAACCAATAGCAGTAGTGCAGAAAGAAGCTTTCTTT.

The table lists this clone with a count of one. This chain uses TRBV28 with TRBJ1-1; maybe TRBD1 (5 bases). Germline loops: CDR1 MDHEN, CDR2 SYDVKM. Trimming removed 8 bases from V and 2 bases from J, with 18 bases in between. This CDR3 contains 15 residues. The CDR3 DNA sequence: TGTGCCAGCCAAGAAGCCGGGACTGCAAACACTGAAGCTTTCTTT. Its translation is CASQEAGTANTEAFF.

V is TRBV30 and J is TRBJ2-5, with D possibly matching TRBD2 (5 bases). The germline V gene encodes CDR1 GTSNPN and CDR2 SVGIG (reference sequence). Trimming stripped 5 bases from V and 5 bases from J, with 15 bases between. There are 13 residues in the CDR3. The CDR3 bases are TGTGCCTGGTGCGGGCTGGGAATGGAGACCCAGTACTTC. Its protein product is CAWCGLGMETQYF.

The chain employs TRBV29-1 and TRBJ1-1; TRBD1 might be the D (6 bases). The ends were cut back, 4 bases at V and 1 base at J, with 13 bases in the middle. The CDR3 contains 14 residues. CDR1 is SQVTM, CDR2 ANQGSEA, per germline. DNA for the CDR3: TGCAGCGTTGTTCTGGGGGCAGGGAACACTGAAGCTTTCTTT. Translating gives CSVVLGAGNTEAFF.

This chain uses TRBV5-1 with TRBJ2-7; 10 bases map to TRBD1. The CDR3 loop spans 14 amino acids. Unmatched junction bases numbered 3, after V lost 4 bases and J lost 2 bases. Germline CDR1 is SGHRS and CDR2 is YFSETQ. In DNA, the CDR3 is TGCGCCAGCAGCCAGGGACAGGGGACCTACGAGCAGTACGTC. Amino acids: CASSQGQGTYEQYV.

This clone appeared a few times. The rearrangement links TRBV5-1 to TRBJ2-7, with 7 bases identical to TRBD1. Trimming cost V 4 bases and J 12 bases; bases outside gene matches: 10. The CDR3 is 12 residues long. CDR1 and CDR2 (germline): SGHRS, YFSETQ. The CDR3 loop is CASSLTGPRRYF. As DNA, the CDR3 is TGCGCCAGCAGCCTGACAGGGCCCCGACGGTACTTC. The full variable domain, with the rest looked up from reference TRBV5-1 and TRBJ2-7, is KAGVTQTPRYLIKTRGQQVTLSCSPISGHRSVSWYQQTPGQGLQFLFEYFSETQRNKGNFPGRFSGRQFSNSRSEMNVSTLELGDSALYLCASSLTGPRRYFGPGTRLTVT.

The gene calls are TRBV28 and TRBJ1-2, with 10 bases identical to TRBD1. V lost 6 bases and J lost 4; bases outside the gene matches: 8. Germline loops: CDR1 MDHEN, CDR2 SYDVKM. The CDR3 runs 15 residues. CDR3 bases: TGTGCCAGCAGGGGGGGACAGGGGAATAGCTATGGCTACACCTTC. Translation: CASRGGQGNSYGYTF.

This chain joins TRBV28 and TRBJ2-3; TRBD2 matches 13 bases. V trimming: 4 bases; J trimming: 5 bases; junction bases outside the gene matches: 6. The CDR3 runs to 16 residues. The V gene's germline CDR1 is MDHEN and CDR2 SYDVKM. The CDR3 nucleotides read TGTGCCAGCAGTTCACTAGCGGGAGGGCCCGGAGATACGCAGTATTTT. Protein: CASSSLAGGPGDTQYF.

The gene calls are TRBV5-4 and TRBJ1-2; D may be TRBD1 (6 bases). Germline loops: CDR1 SGHNT, CDR2 YYREEE (reference sequence). Trimming stripped 0 bases from V and 1 base from J, with 10 bases between. This CDR3 has 15 amino acids. CDR3 sequence (DNA): TGTGCCAGCAGCTTGGGGGCAGGGGATAACTATGGCTACACCTTC. Protein: CASSLGAGDNYGYTF.

This chain joins TRBV2 and TRBJ2-2; TRBD2 aligns across 10 bases. The germline CDR1 and CDR2 sequences are SNHLY and FYNNEI. The CDR3 spans 13 residues. The CDR3 sequence is CAGLAENTGELFF. In nucleotides, the CDR3 is TGTGCAGGACTAGCGGAGAACACCGGGGAGCTGTTTTTT.

The rearrangement joins TRBV30 to TRBJ2-5; 9 bases align to TRBD2. The CDR3 sequence is 14 residues long. The V segment lost 3 bases and the J segment 5 bases; nucleotides outside the gene matches: 7. Germline CDR1 is GTSNPN and CDR2 is SVGIG (reference sequence). CDR3 protein: CAWRKAGGGETQYF. CDR3 sequence (DNA): TGTGCCTGGAGAAAAGCGGGAGGAGGGGAGACCCAGTACTTC.

The count of this clone is one. V gene TRBV20-1 combines with J gene TRBJ2-3, with D possibly being TRBD2 (6 bases). Germline assignment: CDR1 DFQATT and CDR2 SNEGSKA (reference sequence). This CDR3 is 11 amino acids long. The CDR3 loop is CSIIWDFTQYF. DNA for the CDR3: TGCAGCATAATCTGGGACTTCACGCAGTATTTT.

The rearrangement links TRBV5-6 to TRBJ1-1; 7 positions match TRBD1. CDR1 and CDR2 from the germline V gene are SGHDT and YYEEEE. With 3 bases clipped from V and 0 bases from J, the junction kept 8 bases outside the gene matches. The CDR3 is made up of 16 amino acids. In DNA form, the CDR3 reads TGTGCCAGCAGCTCTGGGGCAGGGGGGCTGAACACTGAAGCTTTCTTT. Translating it yields CASSSGAGGLNTEAFF.

V gene TRBV5-4 combines with J gene TRBJ1-2; TRBD1 might be the D (6 bases). CDR1 SGHNT and CDR2 YYREEE come from the germline V gene (reference sequence). Trimming cost V 0 bases and J 0 bases, with 9 bases left between them. The length of the CDR3 is 15 residues. The CDR3 spells CASSLDRVTNYGYTF. The DNA for the CDR3 is TGTGCCAGCAGCTTGGACAGGGTCACTAACTATGGCTACACCTTC. Supplemented by reference TRBV5-4 and TRBJ1-2, the full variable domain reads ETGVTQSPTHLIKTRGQQVTLRCSSQSGHNTVSWYQQALGQGPQFIFQYYREEENGRGNFPPRFSGLQFPNYSSELNVNALELDDSALYLCASSLDRVTNYGYTFGSGTRLTVV.